This entry lists 21 T cell receptor beta chains sequenced from one sample in a study of early T cells in non-severe SARS-CoV-2 infection. TCRdb processed the 5' RACE reads anew with MiXCR; each CDR3 protein has one entry. The sample has some 46,000 distinct CDR3 sequences, about 10% seen once. Sequenced: whole blood. The source is an adult who was a healthcare worker with PCR-confirmed SARS-CoV-2 infection or an uninfected control (not recorded which).

The genes are TRBV6-2 or TRBV6-3 and TRBJ2-1; no definite D call. The V gene lost 4 bases and the J gene lost 7 bases, with 11 bases spanning the gap. There are 13 residues in the CDR3. Germline assignment: CDR1 MNHEY and CDR2 SVGEGT. CDR3 protein: CASSFGVRNEQFF. The CDR3 DNA follows: TGTGCCAGCAGTTTTGGGGTTAGGAATGAGCAGTTCTTC.

This clonotype was counted at least ten times. The chain couples TRBV12-3 or TRBV12-4 to TRBJ1-1; the D is unclear. This CDR3 contains 15 residues. V lost 5 bases to trimming and J lost 0 bases, with 13 bases between them. The CDR3 DNA is TGTGCCAGCAGTCTCAGAAGCGGACTGAACACTGAAGCTTTCTTT. It yields the protein CASSLRSGLNTEAFF.

V and J are TRBV20-1 and TRBJ2-1, with no clear D. CDR3 length: 13 amino acids. CDR1 and CDR2 (germline): DFQATT, SNEGSKA (reference sequence). V gave up 6 bases and J gave up 10 bases, with 19 bases separating them. CDR3 region: CSARKTASFEQFF. The CDR3 DNA reads as TGCAGTGCAAGGAAAACCGCGAGTTTCGAGCAGTTCTTC.

This chain joins TRBV29-1 and TRBJ2-3; no definite D call. Trimming cost V 4 bases and J 2 bases, with 4 bases left between them. CDR1 is SQVTM, CDR2 ANQGSEA, per germline. CDR3 length: 11 residues. CDR3 residues: CSVADTDTQYF. The CDR3 nucleotides are TGCAGCGTTGCAGACACAGATACGCAGTATTTT.

There are many counts of this clonotype. The V and J genes are TRBV9 and TRBJ2-7; 14 bases are shared with TRBD2. The CDR3 contains 18 residues. The V gene end was trimmed by 4 bases and the J gene end by 0 bases; junction bases not matched to a gene: 9. CDR1 is SGDLS and CDR2 is YYNGEE in the germline V gene. CDR3 bases: TGTGCCAGCAGCCCCCACGGACTAGCGGGAGGTCTCTCCTACGAGCAGTACTTC. Translated: CASSPHGLAGGLSYEQYF.

This clonotype was detected a few times. The V call is TRBV29-1, the J call TRBJ1-1; D gene ambiguous. Germline CDR1 reads SQVTM; CDR2 reads ANQGSEA. CDR3 size: 10 residues. V was trimmed by 3 bases and J by 8 bases, leaving 7 bases between them. The chain's CDR3 is CSVDSPEAFF. In DNA form, the CDR3 reads TGCAGCGTTGATTCCCCCGAAGCTTTCTTT.

The chain joins TRBV5-5 to TRBJ1-1; weak D call: TRBD1 (6 bases). Trimming left V 0 bases short and J 6 bases short, with 9 bases between. The CDR3 extends over 13 amino acids. The germline gives CDR1 SGHKS, CDR2 YYEKEE (reference sequence). The DNA for the CDR3 is TGTGCCAGCAGCTTGGCCGGACAGCCTGAAGCTTTCTTT. The encoded protein is CASSLAGQPEAFF.

This clonotype has a count of ten or more. The genes are TRBV4-1 and TRBJ1-1; no firm D call. The V end lost 4 bases, the J end lost 0 bases, and 12 bases lay between the germline ends. The CDR3 spans 15 residues. Germline V gives CDR1 MGHRA, CDR2 YSYEKL. The CDR3 sequence: CASSPKAGMNTEAFF. The DNA for the CDR3 is TGCGCCAGCAGCCCGAAGGCTGGGATGAACACTGAAGCTTTCTTT.

There are a few counts of this clonotype. The chain recombines TRBV19 with TRBJ2-6; 8 bases match TRBD1. This CDR3 has 16 amino acids. J lost 0 bases, V lost 8 bases, and 6 bases had no gene match. Germline values: CDR1 LNHDA, CDR2 SQIVND (reference sequence). CDR3 sequence: CASDRGTNSGANVLTF. In nucleotides, the CDR3 is TGTGCCAGTGACAGGGGAACTAACTCTGGGGCCAACGTCCTGACTTTC.

V is TRBV7-2 and J is TRBJ1-1; 9 bases match TRBD1. The CDR3 is 14 amino acids. Germline values: CDR1 SGHTA, CDR2 FQGNSA. V lost 5 bases, J lost 8 bases, and 9 bases stayed unmatched. CDR3 nucleotide sequence: TGTGCCAGCAGCGCCTCAAACAGGGGGCTAGAAGCTTTCTTT. Translation gives CASSASNRGLEAFF. Complete variable domain (other parts from reference TRBV7-2 and TRBJ1-1): GAGVSQSPSNKVTEKGKDVELRCDPISGHTALYWYRQSLGQGLEFLIYFQGNSAPDKSGLPSDRFSAERTGGSVSTLTIQRTQQEDSAVYLCASSASNRGLEAFFGQGTRLTVV.

A note on this clonotype: One junction end disagrees with the germline gene, perhaps due to a read error. This chain connects TRBV4-3 to TRBJ2-5, with 8 bases identical to TRBD1. This CDR3 has 15 residues. Germline CDR1 LGHNA, CDR2 YSLEER. CDR3 region: CASSKETGAYETQYF. For the CDR3, the DNA is TGCGCCAGCAGCAAAGAGACAGGGGCCTATGAGACCCAGTACTTC.

As for this clonotype: Just one base apart from a much larger clone, this may be a read error. The rearrangement links TRBV12-3 or TRBV12-4 to TRBJ1-1; 7 nucleotides match TRBD1. The CDR3 extends over 14 amino acids. DNA of the CDR3: TGTACCAGCAGTCCGACAGGGAGAAACACTGAAGCTTTCTTT. Translated, it gives CTSSPTGRNTEAFF.

This clonotype was seen a handful of times. The rearrangement links TRBV29-1 to TRBJ1-3; perhaps TRBD1 as D (6 bases). CDR1 and CDR2 (germline): SQVTM, ANQGSEA. CDR3 size: 15 residues. The ends were cut back, 7 bases at V and 2 bases at J, with 18 bases in the middle. Here the CDR3 DNA reads TGCAGCGCTGGAGGGGACAATACTCCTGGAAACACCATATATTTT. Translation gives CSAGGDNTPGNTIYF. The full variable domain, completed using reference TRBV29-1 and TRBJ1-3, is SAVISQKPSRDICQRGTSLTIQCQVDSQVTMMFWYRQQPGQSLTLIATANQGSEATYESGFVIDKFPISRPNLTFSTLTVSNMSPEDSSIYLCSAGGDNTPGNTIYFGEGSWLTVV.

The chain combines TRBV29-1 with TRBJ1-4; possibly TRBD1 for D (5 bases). CDR1 SQVTM and CDR2 ANQGSEA come from the germline V gene. Trimming removed 6 bases from V and 2 bases from J, with 13 bases in between. The CDR3 is made up of 14 amino acids. The CDR3: CSVDFGATNEKLFF. Here the CDR3 DNA reads TGCAGCGTCGATTTCGGGGCCACTAATGAAAAACTGTTTTTT.

This clonotype was recorded many times. The rearrangement uses TRBV7-8 and TRBJ1-6; D perhaps matches TRBD1 (5 bases). The length of the CDR3 is 16 residues. Trimming took off 4 bases at V and 2 bases at J, with 12 bases between the two ends. Looked up from germline, CDR1 is SGHVS and CDR2 is FQNEAQ. The CDR3 DNA reads TGTGCCAGCAGCTCCTCTCGGGGCACCTATAATTCACCCCTCCACTTT. Translation gives CASSSSRGTYNSPLHF.

A few counts support this clonotype. One end of the junction does not line up with germline, which may come from a read error. V is TRBV11-2 and J is TRBJ1-5, with unresolved D. Germline assignment: CDR1 SGHAT and CDR2 FQNNGV. The CDR3 totals 13 residues. CDR3 amino acids: CASSLDFNQPQHF. In nucleotides, the CDR3 is TGTGCCAGCAGCCTAGATTTCAATCAGCCCCAGCATTTT.

This clonotype has ten or more counts. J is TRBJ1-1 and V is TRBV6-2 or TRBV6-3, with no clear D. This CDR3 has 14 amino acids. CDR1 and CDR2 from the germline V gene are MNHEY and SVGEGT. V was pared by 10 bases and J by 4 bases, with 19 bases between. The CDR3, as DNA: TGTGCCACCCTAAATGGGCTACCTCGCACTGAAGCTTTCTTT. It encodes CATLNGLPRTEAFF.

At least ten counts were recorded for this clonotype. V gene TRBV12-5 combines with J gene TRBJ1-6; weak D call: TRBD1 (6 bases). Germline lookup yields CDR1 LGHNT and CDR2 FRNRAP. Deletions cut 3 bases from V and 5 bases from J, with 11 bases between. This CDR3 has 15 amino acids. The CDR3 nucleotides are TGTGCTAGTGGTTTAGGGACACCTAATAATTCACCCCTCCACTTT. Translated: CASGLGTPNNSPLHF.

This clonotype showed up many times. The rearrangement uses TRBV7-2 and TRBJ2-3; D gene ambiguous. The CDR3 length is 15 residues. V lost 3 bases, J lost 0 bases, and 10 bases lay in between. CDR1 and CDR2 from the germline V gene are SGHTA and FQGNSA. CDR3 nucleotide sequence: TGTGCCAGCAGCTTCGTCCGGTCAAGCACAGATACGCAGTATTTT. Encoded protein: CASSFVRSSTDTQYF. The whole variable domain, remainder taken from reference TRBV7-2 and TRBJ2-3, is GAGVSQSPSNKVTEKGKDVELRCDPISGHTALYWYRQSLGQGLEFLIYFQGNSAPDKSGLPSDRFSAERTGGSVSTLTIQRTQQEDSAVYLCASSFVRSSTDTQYFGPGTRLTVL.

This clonotype was detected a few times. The V call is TRBV28, the J call TRBJ1-4, with TRBD1 matching over 8 bases. The germline CDR1 and CDR2 sequences are MDHEN and SYDVKM. The V and J ends lost 4 bases and 5 bases, in that order; junction bases with no gene match: 6. The CDR3 length is 15 residues. The CDR3 here is CASSSRQGQNEKLFF. Written as DNA, the CDR3 is TGTGCCAGCAGTTCCCGACAGGGGCAGAATGAAAAACTGTTTTTT.

This clonotype showed up many times. CDR3 protein: CASSSGGDGDYNEQFF. The CDR3 coding sequence is TGTGCCAGCAGCTCCGGGGGGGACGGGGATTACAATGAGCAGTTCTTC. This sequence joins TRBV5-4 and TRBJ2-1; 8 nucleotides align to TRBD2. The V segment lost 3 bases and the J segment 4 bases; nucleotides outside the gene matches: 9. CDR3 size: 16 residues. Germline V lookup: CDR1 SGHNT, CDR2 YYREEE (reference sequence).